These T cell receptor beta chains were read from a single sample in a study of patients and donors after allogeneic stem cell transplantation. A single record per CDR3 protein comes from TCRdb applying MiXCR to the RT-PCR reads. The sample has some 200,000 distinct CDR3 sequences, approximately 41% seen once. Sequences were obtained from blood, either unsorted or a sorted T cell fraction (not recorded which). These receptor sequences come from a human donor who was either an allogeneic HSCT recipient or a stem cell or donor lymphocyte infusion donor (not recorded which). It is not recorded whose cells these are; they may come from a transplant donor. Both conserved end residues are part of each CDR3. The order of the fields is clone size, CDR3 length, V gene, J gene, CDR3 protein. Clone size, where shown, is once, few, many, or a class for clones that have expanded.

few,13,TRBV6-1,TRBJ1-5,CASTAKGNQPQHF
few,13,TRBV12-3/TRBV12-4,TRBJ1-1,CASSHPGGTEAFF
few,12,TRBV29-1,TRBJ2-7,CSVERDRGEQYF
-,14,TRBV12-3/TRBV12-4,TRBJ1-2,CASSPISVLNGYTF
few,17,TRBV10-3,TRBJ2-2,CAISDGSGRTHTGELFF
few,12,TRBV24-1,TRBJ2-7,CATKGDGYEQYF
-,13,TRBV29-1,TRBJ1-1,CGVSGTSNTEAFF
-,12,TRBV5-1,TRBJ2-7,CASSRGPYEQYF
-,13,TRBV30,TRBJ1-2,CACPLARTYGYTF
few,12,TRBV12-3/TRBV12-4,TRBJ1-1,CATSGGGTEAFF
few,12,TRBV5-1,TRBJ1-4,CASKSLDEELFF
few,12,TRBV20-1,TRBJ2-7,CSASGLAYEQYF
few,13,TRBV5-1,TRBJ2-1,CASSLIPANEQFF
-,13,TRBV7-6,TRBJ1-2,CASSLATGGGYTF
few,14,TRBV4-3,TRBJ2-1,CASTKDRAYNEQFF
-,13,TRBV20-1,TRBJ1-1,CSAQPGMNTEAFF
-,12,TRBV6-2/TRBV6-3,TRBJ2-4,CASEGINSGSYF
few,18,TRBV28,TRBJ1-5,CASSLWTGGLYSNQPQHF
-,16,TRBV27,TRBJ1-1,CASSLLGIGEDTEAFF
-,15,TRBV20-1,TRBJ2-1,CSAPPLAGGHNEQFF
few,17,TRBV25-1,TRBJ1-4,CASSDAVREWSDEKLFF
-,13,TRBV29-1,TRBJ1-4,CSAGDRGFEKLFF
few,18,TRBV4-3,TRBJ1-2,CASSQERDRDIISGGYTF
-,15,TRBV5-1,TRBJ2-6,CASSYKGSGANVLTF
few,12,TRBV6-1,TRBJ2-7,CASSEVQGGQYF
-,14,TRBV5-6,TRBJ2-1,CASSLGLGTNEQFF
-,16,TRBV12-3/TRBV12-4,TRBJ1-5,CASSSHTGAANQPQHF
-,14,TRBV20-1,TRBJ2-2,CSARGLAGPGELFF
-,14,TRBV11-2,TRBJ2-5,CASSLPLTEETQYF
few,12,TRBV5-1,TRBJ1-2,CASSSGALGYTF
-,11,TRBV12-3/TRBV12-4,TRBJ2-1,CASSFYNEQFF
-,12,TRBV20-1,TRBJ1-1,CSAREGLSEAFF
few,14,TRBV6-6,TRBJ1-2,CAVSRQGNNYGYTF
-,16,TRBV4-3,TRBJ2-4,CASSQEGTGGLNIQYF
-,11,TRBV3-1,TRBJ2-7,CASSQDREQYF
-,14,TRBV6-5,TRBJ1-1,CASSPRAMNTEAFF
few,15,TRBV7-9,TRBJ2-7,CASSLWYDSSYEQYF
-,16,TRBV6-6,TRBJ2-7,CASSYSLAGVPYEQYF
-,15,TRBV9,TRBJ1-3,CASSVGRLSGNTIYF
few,14,TRBV6-5,TRBJ2-3,CASRRENPADTQYF
large,13,TRBV12-5,TRBJ2-1,CASGSPTGNEQFF
few,12,TRBV3-1,TRBJ1-1,CASSQVGAEAFF
-,13,TRBV2,TRBJ2-1,CASSSSRTNEQFF
-,13,TRBV29-1,TRBJ2-1,CSVYTGGDNEQFF